This T cell receptor beta chain was observed in a study of monozygotic twins with inflammatory bowel disease. CDR1 and CDR2 from the germline V gene are GTSNPN and SVGIG (reference sequence). The CDR3 length is 13 residues. Investigators pulled total RNA out of whole blood and did not sort T cells. TCRdb re-called the 5' RACE reads, yielding one record per CDR3 amino acid sequence without DNA. This sample's table has about 160,000 distinct CDR3 sequences. About this clonotype: The target antigen is unknown.

Regarding the study as a whole: Especially with disease activity, IBD patients shared fewer clonotypes with others than healthy twins did. Between concordant and discordant twins, repertoire similarity failed to differ, a result that limited power may explain.

This chain joins TRBV30 and TRBJ2-1. The TCR sequence derives from a human donor with ulcerative colitis or Crohn's disease, or a healthy co-twin of an affected twin (not recorded which). Material for sequencing was blood. The CDR3 reads CAWTRSSYNEQFF.